Presented here are 15 T cell receptor beta chains from one specimen sequenced in a study of T cells in Graves' hyperthyroidism and ophthalmopathy. There were TCR beta CDR3 regions amplified from RNA transcripts. The HTBI set primed first-round TCR CDR3 RT-PCR. One entry per CDR3 protein, called by TCRdb with MiXCR from the multiplex PCR reads. Among about 720,000 distinct CDR3 sequences, over 15% were seen once, and the ten largest hold around 8.1%. The specimen sequenced was blood. These receptors originate from a man aged 18 to 35 with Graves' hyperthyroidism.

In this sample, this clonotype turned up a few times. The gene calls are TRBV29-1 and TRBJ2-2; 12 bases align to TRBD2. The CDR3 has 15 amino acids. The germline V gene encodes CDR1 SQVTM and CDR2 ANQGSEA. V lost 2 bases and J lost 5; bases outside the gene matches: 3. For the CDR3, the DNA is TGCAGCGTTGAATGGACTAGCGGGATGACCGGGGAGCTGTTTTTT. Amino acid sequence: CSVEWTSGMTGELFF.

About this clonotype: A read error is possible here, since a much larger clone lies one base away. The V gene is TRBV12-3 or TRBV12-4, the J gene TRBJ1-6; D remains unclear. This CDR3 comprises 13 residues. The CDR3: CTSTQVNNSPLHF. DNA for the CDR3: TGTACCAGCACCCAAGTCAATAATTCACCCCTCCACTTT.

This clonotype appeared many times. The rearrangement links TRBV25-1 to TRBJ2-3; 9 bases match TRBD2. Germline CDR1 MGHDK, CDR2 SYGVNS. Losses at the gene ends were 3 bases for V and 2 bases for J; bases not matched to a gene: 6. The CDR3 is 16 residues long. The DNA for the CDR3 is TGTGCCAGCAGTGAGGCTAGCGGGACGCTCACAGATACGCAGTATTTT. This encodes CASSEASGTLTDTQYF.

The chain uses TRBV4-1 and TRBJ2-1, with D maybe TRBD2 (5 bases). Germline V lookup: CDR1 MGHRA, CDR2 YSYEKL. This CDR3 contains 14 residues. V dropped 5 bases and J dropped 2 bases, with 10 bases sitting between them. The CDR3 nucleotides are TGCGCCAGCAGCGCGCCCGGGACCTACAATGAGCAGTTCTTC. It codes for CASSAPGTYNEQFF.

This clonotype was seen repeatedly, ten times or more. The rearrangement uses TRBV20-1 and TRBJ2-7, with D tentatively TRBD2 (6 bases). The CDR3 is 14 residues long. Between the trimmed V and J ends, which lost 6 bases and 6 bases, there was a span of 21 bases. From germline, CDR1 is DFQATT and CDR2 SNEGSKA (reference sequence). The CDR3 loop is CSATRRGRSGEQYF. In nucleotides, the CDR3 is TGCAGTGCCACCAGGCGGGGACGTTCCGGCGAGCAGTACTTC.

This clonotype was detected many times. The chain carries TRBV6-2 or TRBV6-3 and TRBJ2-1; possibly TRBD1 for D (5 bases). Between the trimmed V and J ends, which lost 2 bases and 4 bases, there was a span of 15 bases. CDR1 is MNHEY, CDR2 SVGEGT, per germline. This CDR3 spans 16 amino acids. CDR3 loop: CASSYLDTTRYNEQFF. DNA for the CDR3: TGTGCCAGCAGTTACCTGGACACAACGCGTTACAATGAGCAGTTCTTC.

The V call is TRBV4-1, the J call TRBJ2-3, with D possibly TRBD1 on 5 matching bases. The CDR3 runs 14 residues. Germline V gives CDR1 MGHRA, CDR2 YSYEKL. Trimming removed 2 bases from V and 2 bases from J, with 8 bases in between. The CDR3 sequence is CASSQQGVTDTQYF. CDR3 sequence (DNA): TGCGCCAGCAGCCAACAAGGGGTCACAGATACGCAGTATTTT.

A few counts support this clonotype. The chain joins TRBV5-8 to TRBJ2-7; D is unresolved. The germline V and J ends were trimmed by 5 bases and 0 bases, with 15 bases remaining between them. The germline CDR1 and CDR2 sequences are SGHTS and YDEGEE. CDR3 length: 15 residues. The CDR3 DNA reads as TGTGCCAGCAGTGTAGGCGCAACCAGCTCCTACGAGCAGTACTTC. Translation gives CASSVGATSSYEQYF.

The chain employs TRBV10-3 and TRBJ2-2; 12 bases are a match to TRBD2. Germline CDR1 ENHRY, CDR2 SYGVKD. This CDR3 comprises 18 residues. With 5 bases clipped from V and 0 bases from J, the junction kept 7 bases outside the gene matches. In DNA form, the CDR3 reads TGTGCCATCAGTTCTTCGACTAGCGGGAGCCCGAACACCGGGGAGCTGTTTTTT. Translated: CAISSSTSGSPNTGELFF.

Of note for this clonotype: At one end the junction does not follow the germline gene, possibly because of a read error. V and J are TRBV7-9 and TRBJ2-1, with TRBD2 identical over 11 bases. The CDR3 totals 15 residues. The germline V gene encodes CDR1 SEHNR and CDR2 FQNEAQ (reference sequence). The CDR3 DNA sequence: TGCGCCAGCAGCCAAGTCACTAGCGGGAGCAATGAGCAGTTCTTC. It is translated as CASSQVTSGSNEQFF. Variable domain in full (rest from reference TRBV7-9 and TRBJ2-1): DTGVSQNPRHKITKRGQNVTFRCDPISEHNRLYWYRQTLGQGPEFLTYFQNEAQLEKSRLLSDRFSAERPKGSFSTLEIQRTEQGDSAMYLCASSQVTSGSNEQFFGPGTRLTVL.

This clonotype has just a few counts. Mismatch with germline at one junction end may stem from a read error. The gene calls are TRBV19 and TRBJ2-7; 7 nucleotides agree with TRBD1. The CDR3 is 17 residues long. Germline loops: CDR1 LNHDA, CDR2 SQIVND (reference sequence). CDR3 in amino acids: CASSLEYGTVMNYEQYF. DNA for the CDR3: TGTGCCAGTAGTTTAGAGTACGGGACAGTTATGAACTACGAGCAGTACTTC.

The V call is TRBV20-1, the J call TRBJ1-6; unclear D gene. The CDR3 has 14 residues. V lost 3 bases, J lost 8 bases, and 14 bases lay in between. Germline CDR1 DFQATT, CDR2 SNEGSKA (reference sequence). CDR3 DNA sequence: TGCAGTGCTAGTGACTTAGCCGGGGATTCACCCCTCCACTTT. Amino acid sequence: CSASDLAGDSPLHF.

The V call is TRBV11-2, the J call TRBJ2-3; 9 nucleotides match TRBD2. The CDR3 covers 16 residues. Germline trimming cut 1 base from V and 2 bases from J; bases unmatched to any gene: 4. The germline CDR1 and CDR2 sequences are SGHAT and FQNNGV. CDR3 DNA: TGTGCCAGCAGCTTAGGGGCGGGAGGGATCACAGATACGCAGTATTTT. Protein product: CASSLGAGGITDTQYF.

There are many counts of this clonotype. The chain recombines TRBV20-1 with TRBJ2-1, with D possibly TRBD2 on 5 matching bases. The germline gives CDR1 DFQATT, CDR2 SNEGSKA (reference sequence). The CDR3 has 14 amino acids. With 3 bases removed from V and 7 bases from J, the gap between germline ends came to 16 bases. This chain's CDR3 is CSASYDQRMNEQFF. The CDR3 DNA reads TGCAGTGCTAGTTACGATCAGCGGATGAATGAGCAGTTCTTC.

The chain employs TRBV28 and TRBJ2-4, with TRBD1 matching over 7 bases. V lost 5 bases to trimming and J lost 1 base; unmatched junction nucleotides: 11. Germline V CDR1 and CDR2: MDHEN, SYDVKM. This CDR3 has 17 residues. CDR3 DNA sequence: TGTGCCAGCAGTACCGGGACAGTCTCTGTGGCCAAAAACATTCAGTACTTC. This gives the protein CASSTGTVSVAKNIQYF.